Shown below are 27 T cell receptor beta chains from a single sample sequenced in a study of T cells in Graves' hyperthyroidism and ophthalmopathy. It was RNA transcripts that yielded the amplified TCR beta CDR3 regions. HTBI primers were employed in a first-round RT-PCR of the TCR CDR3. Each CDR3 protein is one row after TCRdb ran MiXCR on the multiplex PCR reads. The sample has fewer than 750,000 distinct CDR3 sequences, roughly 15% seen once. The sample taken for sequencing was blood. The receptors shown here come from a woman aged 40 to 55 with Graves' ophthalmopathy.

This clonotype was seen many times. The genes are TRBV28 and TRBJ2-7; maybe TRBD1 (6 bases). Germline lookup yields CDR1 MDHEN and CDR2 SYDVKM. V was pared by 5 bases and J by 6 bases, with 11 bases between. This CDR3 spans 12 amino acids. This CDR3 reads CASSQLTGEQYF. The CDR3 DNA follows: TGTGCCAGCAGTCAGCTGACAGGCGAGCAGTACTTC.

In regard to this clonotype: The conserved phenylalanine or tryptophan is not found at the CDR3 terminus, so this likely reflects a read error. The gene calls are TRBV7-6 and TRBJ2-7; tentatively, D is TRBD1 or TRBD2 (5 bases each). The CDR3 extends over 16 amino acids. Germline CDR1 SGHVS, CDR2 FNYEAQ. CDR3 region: CASSSELGDVPSEQYS. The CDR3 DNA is TGTGCCAGTAGCTCAGAGTTGGGGGACGTACCCAGCGAGCAGTACTCC.

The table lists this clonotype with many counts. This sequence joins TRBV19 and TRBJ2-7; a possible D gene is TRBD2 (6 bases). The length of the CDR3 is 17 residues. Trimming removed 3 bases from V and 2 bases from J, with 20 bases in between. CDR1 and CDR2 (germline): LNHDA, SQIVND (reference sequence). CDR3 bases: TGTGCCAGTAGTATGACTCCAGGAGCGGGTATTACCTACGAGCAGTACTTC. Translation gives CASSMTPGAGITYEQYF.

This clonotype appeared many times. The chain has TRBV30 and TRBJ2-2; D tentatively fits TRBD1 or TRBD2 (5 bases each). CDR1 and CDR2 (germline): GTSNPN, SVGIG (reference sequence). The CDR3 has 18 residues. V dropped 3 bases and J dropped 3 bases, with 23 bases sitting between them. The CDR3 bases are TGTGCCTGGAGCCTCGCCGCGAAGGGACGGCAACACACCGGGGAGCTGTTTTTT. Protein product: CAWSLAAKGRQHTGELFF.

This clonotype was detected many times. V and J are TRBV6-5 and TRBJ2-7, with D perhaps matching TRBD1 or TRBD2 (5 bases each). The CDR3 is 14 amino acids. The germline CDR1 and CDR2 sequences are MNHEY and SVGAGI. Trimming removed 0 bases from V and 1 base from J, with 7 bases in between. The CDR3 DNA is TGTGCCAGCAGTTACTCGGGGGTATCCTACGAGCAGTACTTC. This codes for CASSYSGVSYEQYF.

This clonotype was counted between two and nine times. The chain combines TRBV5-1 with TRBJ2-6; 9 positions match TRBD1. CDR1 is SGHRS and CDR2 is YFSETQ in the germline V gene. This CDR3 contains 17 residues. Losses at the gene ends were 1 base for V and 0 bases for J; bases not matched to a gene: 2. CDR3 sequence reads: CASSLTGGVSGANVLTF. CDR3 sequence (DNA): TGCGCCAGCAGCTTGACAGGGGGCGTCTCTGGGGCCAACGTCCTGACTTTC.

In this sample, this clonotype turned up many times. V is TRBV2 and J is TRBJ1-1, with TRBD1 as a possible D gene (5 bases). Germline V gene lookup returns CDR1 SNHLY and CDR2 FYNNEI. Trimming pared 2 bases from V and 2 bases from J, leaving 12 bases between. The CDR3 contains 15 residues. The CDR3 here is CASSELTALNTEAFF. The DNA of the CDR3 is TGTGCCAGCAGTGAACTGACAGCGCTTAACACTGAAGCTTTCTTT.

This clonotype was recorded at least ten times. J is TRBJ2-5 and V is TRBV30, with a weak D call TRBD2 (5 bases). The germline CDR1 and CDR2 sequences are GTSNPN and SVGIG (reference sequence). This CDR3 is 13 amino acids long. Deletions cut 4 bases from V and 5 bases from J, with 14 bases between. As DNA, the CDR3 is TGTGCCTGGAACAACGACCCGGGGGAGACCCAGTACTTC. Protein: CAWNNDPGETQYF. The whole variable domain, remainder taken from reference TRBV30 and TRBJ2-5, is SQTIHQWPATLVQPVGSPLSLECTVEGTSNPNLYWYRQAAGRGLQLLFYSVGIGQISSEVPQNLSASRPQDRQFILSSKKLLLSDSGFYLCAWNNDPGETQYFGPGTRLLVL.

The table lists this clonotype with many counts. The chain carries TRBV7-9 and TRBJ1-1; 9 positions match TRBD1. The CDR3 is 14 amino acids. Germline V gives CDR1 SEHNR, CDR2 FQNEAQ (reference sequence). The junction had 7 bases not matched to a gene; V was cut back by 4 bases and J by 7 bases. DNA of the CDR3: TGTGCCAGCAGCTCCGGGACAGGGCAGGATGAAGCTTTCTTT. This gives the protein CASSSGTGQDEAFF.

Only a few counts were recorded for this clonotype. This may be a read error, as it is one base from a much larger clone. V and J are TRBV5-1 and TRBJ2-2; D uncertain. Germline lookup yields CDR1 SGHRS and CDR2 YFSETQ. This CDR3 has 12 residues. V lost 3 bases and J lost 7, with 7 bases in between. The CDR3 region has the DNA TGCGCCAGCAGCTCTCCCATCGGGGAGCTGTTTTTT. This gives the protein CASSSPIGELFF.

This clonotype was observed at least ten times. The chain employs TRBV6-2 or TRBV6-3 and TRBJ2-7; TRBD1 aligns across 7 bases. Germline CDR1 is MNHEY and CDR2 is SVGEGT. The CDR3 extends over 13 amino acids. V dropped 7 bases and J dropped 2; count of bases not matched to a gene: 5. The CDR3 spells CASKLGQTYEQYF. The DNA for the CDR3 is TGTGCCAGCAAACTGGGACAGACCTACGAGCAGTACTTC.

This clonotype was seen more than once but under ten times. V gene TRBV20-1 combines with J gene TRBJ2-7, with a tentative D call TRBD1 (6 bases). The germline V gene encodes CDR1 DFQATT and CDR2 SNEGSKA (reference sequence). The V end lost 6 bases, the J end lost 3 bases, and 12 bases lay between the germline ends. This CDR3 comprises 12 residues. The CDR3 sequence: CSAWDIFYEQYF. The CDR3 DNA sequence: TGCAGTGCATGGGACATCTTCTACGAGCAGTACTTC.

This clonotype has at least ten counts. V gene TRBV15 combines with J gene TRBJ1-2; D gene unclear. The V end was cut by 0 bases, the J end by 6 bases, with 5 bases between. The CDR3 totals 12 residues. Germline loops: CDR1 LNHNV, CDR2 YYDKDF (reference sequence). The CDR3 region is CATSRDRHGYTF. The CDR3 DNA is TGTGCCACCAGCAGAGACCGGCATGGCTACACCTTC.

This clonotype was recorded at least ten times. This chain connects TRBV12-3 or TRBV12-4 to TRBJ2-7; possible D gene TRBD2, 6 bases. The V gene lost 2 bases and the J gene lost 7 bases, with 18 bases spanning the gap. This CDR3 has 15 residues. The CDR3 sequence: CASSLRDSNRREQYF. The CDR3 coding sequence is TGTGCCAGCAGTTTACGGGACTCAAACAGGAGGGAGCAGTACTTC.

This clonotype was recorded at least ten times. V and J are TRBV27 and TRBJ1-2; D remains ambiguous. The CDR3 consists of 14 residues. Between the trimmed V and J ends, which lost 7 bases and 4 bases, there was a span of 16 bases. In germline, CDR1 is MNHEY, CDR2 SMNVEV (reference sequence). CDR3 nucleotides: TGTGCCAGCAAAGCCGCGGGTTTCGGCTATGGCTACACCTTC. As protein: CASKAAGFGYGYTF.

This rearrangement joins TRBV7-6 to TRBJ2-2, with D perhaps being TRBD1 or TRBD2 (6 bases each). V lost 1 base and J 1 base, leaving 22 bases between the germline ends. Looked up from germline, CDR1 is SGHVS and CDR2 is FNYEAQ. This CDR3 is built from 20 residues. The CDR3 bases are TGTGCCAGCAGCTTAGTTTACAGGGCCCTAGCGCCAGGGAACACCGGGGAGCTGTTTTTT. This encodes CASSLVYRALAPGNTGELFF.

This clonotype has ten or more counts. The CDR3 nucleotides are TGTGCCAGCAGTTTCTCCCCAGGACAAAACGAGCAGTACTTC. Translation gives CASSFSPGQNEQYF. V usage is TRBV28 and J usage is TRBJ2-7; D might be TRBD1 (5 bases). The CDR3 length is 14 residues. In germline, CDR1 is MDHEN, CDR2 SYDVKM. V gave up 3 bases and J gave up 5 bases, with 14 bases separating them. Looking up the rest from reference TRBV28 and TRBJ2-7 gives the full variable domain: DVKVTQSSRYLVKRTGEKVFLECVQDMDHENMFWYRQDPGLGLRLIYFSYDVKMKEKGDIPEGYSVSREKKERFSLILESASTNQTSMYLCASSFSPGQNEQYFGPGTRLTVT.

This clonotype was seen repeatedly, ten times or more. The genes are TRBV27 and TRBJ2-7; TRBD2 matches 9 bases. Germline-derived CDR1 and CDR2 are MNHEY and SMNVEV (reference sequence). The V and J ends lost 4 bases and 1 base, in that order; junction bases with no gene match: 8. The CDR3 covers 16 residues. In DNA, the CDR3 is TGTGCCAGCAGTTCTCGGAGCAGCGGGAGGTCCTACGAGCAGTACTTC. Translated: CASSSRSSGRSYEQYF.

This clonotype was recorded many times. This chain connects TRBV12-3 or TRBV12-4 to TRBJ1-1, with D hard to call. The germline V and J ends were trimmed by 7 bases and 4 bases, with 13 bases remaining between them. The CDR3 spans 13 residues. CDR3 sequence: CASTKVAGTEAFF. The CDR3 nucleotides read TGTGCCAGCACCAAAGTGGCAGGCACTGAAGCTTTCTTT.

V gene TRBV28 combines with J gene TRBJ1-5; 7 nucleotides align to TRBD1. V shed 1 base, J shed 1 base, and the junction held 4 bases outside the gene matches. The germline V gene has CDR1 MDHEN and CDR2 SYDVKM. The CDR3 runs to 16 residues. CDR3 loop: CASSLSTGVSNQPQHF. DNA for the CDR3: TGTGCCAGCAGTTTATCCACAGGGGTGAGCAATCAGCCCCAGCATTTT.

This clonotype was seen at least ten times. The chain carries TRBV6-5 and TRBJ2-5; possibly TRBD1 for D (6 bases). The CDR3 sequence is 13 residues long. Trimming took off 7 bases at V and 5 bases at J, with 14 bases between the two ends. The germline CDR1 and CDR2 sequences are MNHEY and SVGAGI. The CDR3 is CASTRDMRETQYF. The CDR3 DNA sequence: TGTGCCAGCACCCGGGACATGCGGGAGACCCAGTACTTC.

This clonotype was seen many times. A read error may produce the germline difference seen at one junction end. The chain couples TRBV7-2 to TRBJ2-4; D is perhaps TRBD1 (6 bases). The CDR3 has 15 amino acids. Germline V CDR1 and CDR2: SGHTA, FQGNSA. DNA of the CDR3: TGTGCCACCAGCCTCGACAGGTTGGCCAAAAACATTCAGTACTTC. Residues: CATSLDRLAKNIQYF.

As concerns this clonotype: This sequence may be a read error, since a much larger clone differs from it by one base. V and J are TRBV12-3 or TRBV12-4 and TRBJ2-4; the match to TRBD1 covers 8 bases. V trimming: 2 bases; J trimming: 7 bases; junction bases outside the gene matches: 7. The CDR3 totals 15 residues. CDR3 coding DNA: TGTGCCAGCAGTTTAATCCAGGGGGCTTGGAACATTCAGTACTTC. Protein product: CASSLIQGAWNIQYF.

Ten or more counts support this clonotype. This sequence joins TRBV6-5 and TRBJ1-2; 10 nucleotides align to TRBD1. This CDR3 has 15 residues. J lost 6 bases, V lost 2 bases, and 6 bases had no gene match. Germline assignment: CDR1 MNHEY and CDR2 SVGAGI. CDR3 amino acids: CASSYTAGTGDGYTF. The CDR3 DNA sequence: TGTGCCAGCAGTTACACCGCCGGGACAGGGGATGGCTACACCTTC.

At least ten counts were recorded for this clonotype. Here the CDR3 reads CASSFETDYGYTF. The CDR3, as DNA: TGTGCCAGCAGTTTTGAGACGGATTATGGCTACACCTTC. This sequence joins TRBV12-3 or TRBV12-4 and TRBJ1-2; the D is unclear. V was trimmed by 3 bases and J by 5 bases, leaving 10 bases between them. This CDR3 comprises 13 residues.

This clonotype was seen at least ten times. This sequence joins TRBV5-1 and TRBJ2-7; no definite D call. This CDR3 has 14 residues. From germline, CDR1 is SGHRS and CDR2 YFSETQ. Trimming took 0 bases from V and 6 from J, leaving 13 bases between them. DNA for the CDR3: TGCGCCAGCAGCTTGGCGGTCATACCGGGCGAGCAGTACTTC. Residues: CASSLAVIPGEQYF.

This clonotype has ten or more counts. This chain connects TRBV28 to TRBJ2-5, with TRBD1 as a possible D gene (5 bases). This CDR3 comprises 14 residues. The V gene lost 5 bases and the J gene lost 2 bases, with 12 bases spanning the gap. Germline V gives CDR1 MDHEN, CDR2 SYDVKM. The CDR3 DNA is TGTGCCAGCAGTGTCAGGGCCGGGCAAGAGACCCAGTACTTC. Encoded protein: CASSVRAGQETQYF.